These T cell receptor beta chains were read from a single sample in a study of shared clonotypes between healthy human individuals. The data were produced by immunoSEQ multiplex PCR, yet TCRdb's version contains in-frame clones alone and is incomplete. This sample has roughly 2.6 million clones, with around nine tenths found just once. The sequenced sample was naive CD4+ T cells sorted from blood. The origin of the receptors is a man between 18 and 29 years old in good health. Both conserved end residues are part of each CDR3.

CASSPGTGEETQYF,TRBV18
CASSHSETGSPYEQYF,TRBV10-1
CSVAESSYEQYF,TRBV29-1
CASSFWRGAYEQYF,TRBV5-1
CASSRTGTETQYF,TRBV5-4
CASSLVGPGTGAFEQYF,TRBV7-8
CASSPRLGGLGNQPQHF,TRBV5-8
CASSPRVAGGSDTQYF,TRBV7-2
CASSFAGSEAFF,TRBV28
CASSFSSLGTGNGYTF,TRBV5-1
CASRSDWDIQYF,TRBV25-1
CAISVGPTGSGANVLTF,TRBV10-3
CASRGGGLDQPQHF,TRBV6-1
CASRETSTGTYGYTF,TRBV6-1
CASSKNRGPTGELFF,TRBV19
CASSRGQGLYNEQFF,TRBV19
CASRLGTGEDNSPLHF,TRBV10-1
CASSLRYEADTQYF,TRBV7-8